The present T cell receptor beta chain was sequenced within a study of blood T cell repertoires in COVID-19. TCRdb's copy holds only in-frame clones and misses some; the assay was immunoSEQ multiplex PCR. The repertoire holds about 180,000 clones, with about 91% as singletons. Germline V gene lookup returns CDR1 MGHDK and CDR2 SYGVNS. The CDR3 length is 14 residues. Between the trimmed V and J ends, which lost 3 bases and 2 bases, there was a span of 8 bases. The TCR comes from a woman in her thirties with acute or convalescent COVID-19. The genes are TRBV25-1 and TRBJ1-3; D remains ambiguous. The material sequenced was peripheral blood. DNA of the CDR3: TGTGCCAGCAGTGACGAGGGAGCTGGAAACACCATATATTTT. Protein: CASSDEGAGNTIYF.